This TCR beta chain was identified during a study of blood T cell repertoires in COVID-19. Study information: Acute and convalescent COVID-19 samples came from the United States, Italy and Spain. T cells, B-cell-depleted T cells, or PBMCs supplied cDNA or gDNA.

As originally analysed: It was from reference gene primer amplification that nucleated cell counts were estimated. The data were produced by immunoSEQ multiplex PCR, yet TCRdb's version contains in-frame clones alone and is incomplete. V and J calls and clone size are those listed in that table; D and trimming were worked out from the DNA. The data show approximately 210,000 clones, with 75% to 90% seen just once and about 5% held by the top ten. V was cut by 0 bases and J by 1 base, with 13 bases left in between. CDR1 is SGHRS and CDR2 is YFSETQ in the germline V gene. The CDR3 runs to 16 residues. The TCR sequence derives from a human donor in a cohort sampled during active COVID-19. Material for sequencing was peripheral blood. J is TRBJ2-5 and V is TRBV5-1; tentative D call: TRBD1 (6 bases). The chain's CDR3 is CASSLAARGSQETQYF. CDR3 in DNA: TGCGCCAGCAGCTTGGCCGCCAGGGGTTCCCAAGAGACCCAGTACTTC.